This T cell receptor (beta chain) was sequenced in a study of cytomegalovirus exposure and HLA in healthy donors. Study-wide findings and caveats: There were fewer than 200 TCR beta chains listed as cytomegalovirus-associated. Reports indicate that TCR beta sequences accurately predicted the HLA-A and HLA-B alleles of most subjects.

V gave up 3 bases and J gave up 0 bases; unmatched junction bases: 13. The CDR3 is made up of 18 amino acids. Germline V gives CDR1 SGHRS, CDR2 YFSETQ. The donors gave bone marrow, and they were healthy. Whereas donors were nominally healthy upon sampling, unrecorded immune exposures were probable. Vbeta (60) and Jbeta (13) primers were used in the PCR. This table comes from immunoSEQ multiplex PCR, and its TCRdb copy is limited to in-frame clones, with some not included. Here the sample table reports approximately 110,000 clones. In regard to this clone: The antigen is unknown.

J is TRBJ2-3 and V is TRBV5-1, with 7 bases that match TRBD1. This TCR derives from a man aged 25-40 years in good health and CMV-seronegative. Sequencing input: PBMCs. Here the CDR3 reads CASSSNVGPGQSTDTQYF. For the CDR3, the DNA is TGCGCCAGCAGCTCAAACGTGGGACCGGGACAGAGCACAGATACGCAGTATTTT.